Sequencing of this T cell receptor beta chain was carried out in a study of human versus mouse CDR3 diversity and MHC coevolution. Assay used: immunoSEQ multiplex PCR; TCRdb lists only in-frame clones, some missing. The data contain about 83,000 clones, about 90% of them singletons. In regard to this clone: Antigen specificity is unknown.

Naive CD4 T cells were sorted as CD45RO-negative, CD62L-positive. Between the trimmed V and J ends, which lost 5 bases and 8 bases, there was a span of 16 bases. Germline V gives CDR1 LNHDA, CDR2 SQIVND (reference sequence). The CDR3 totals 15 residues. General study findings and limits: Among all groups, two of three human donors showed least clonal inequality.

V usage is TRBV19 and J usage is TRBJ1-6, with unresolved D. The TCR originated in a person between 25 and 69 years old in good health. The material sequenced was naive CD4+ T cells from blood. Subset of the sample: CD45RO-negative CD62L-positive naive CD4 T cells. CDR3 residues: CASSGGPPQDSPLHF. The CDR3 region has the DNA TGTGCCAGTAGTGGAGGGCCTCCGCAGGATTCACCCCTCCACTTT.